These 15 T cell receptor beta chains came from one sample sequenced in a study of cytomegalovirus exposure and HLA in healthy donors. PCR was performed using 60 Vbeta and 13 Jbeta primers. Clones were read by immunoSEQ multiplex PCR, and TCRdb kept only the in-frame ones, dropping some. This table has 45,000 to 65,000 clones, about 71% appearing once. Sequencing input: PBMCs. The receptors here all came from a woman in her 50s in good health and CMV-seropositive.

V usage is TRBV25-1 and J usage is TRBJ1-5; 7 bases are shared with TRBD1. V lost 5 bases to trimming and J lost 0 bases; unmatched junction nucleotides: 10. The CDR3 totals 17 residues. Germline V gene sequence: CDR1 MGHDK, CDR2 SYGVNS. CDR3 nucleotide sequence: TGTGCCAGCAGTCCCGGGACAGATGCCGATAGCAATCAGCCCCAGCATTTT. Amino acids: CASSPGTDADSNQPQHF.

This clone was seen only a few times. The chain couples TRBV5-6 to TRBJ1-1; D unresolved. The V and J ends lost 4 bases and 0 bases respectively, with 13 bases between them. The germline V gene encodes CDR1 SGHDT and CDR2 YYEEEE. The CDR3 runs 15 residues. This chain's CDR3 is CASSQGPRVNTEAFF. CDR3 bases: TGTGCCAGCAGCCAAGGCCCGCGGGTGAACACTGAAGCTTTCTTT.

The chain combines TRBV7-9 with TRBJ2-1; 10 bases align to TRBD2. Germline V gene sequence: CDR1 SEHNR, CDR2 FQNEAQ (reference sequence). This CDR3 contains 15 residues. Trimming removed 7 bases from V and 6 bases from J; junction bases left unmatched: 9. The CDR3 loop reads CASTPWASGSNEQFF. The CDR3 DNA sequence: TGTGCCAGCACCCCGTGGGCTAGCGGGAGCAATGAGCAGTTCTTC.

The V call is TRBV23-1, the J call TRBJ2-7; possible D gene TRBD1, 7 bases. TRBV23-1 counts as an open reading frame of uncertain function. V was trimmed by 8 bases and J by 4 bases, leaving 18 bases between them. This CDR3 is 14 amino acids long. The CDR3, as DNA: TGCGCCAGCGTCACCAGGGGGGTAAGTTACGAGCAGTACTTC. Amino acid sequence: CASVTRGVSYEQYF.

The sample holds a few counts of this clone. The CDR3 DNA follows: TGTGCCAGCTCACCTAAGGAGAATGAGCAGTTCTTC. Translation: CASSPKENEQFF. The gene calls are TRBV18 and TRBJ2-1, with D unclear. V was clipped by 3 bases and J by 7 bases, with 7 bases between them. Germline V CDR1 and CDR2: KGHSH, LQKENI. The CDR3 has 12 amino acids.

The chain couples TRBV7-2 to TRBJ1-1, with 9 bases matching TRBD1. Germline V gene lookup returns CDR1 SGHTA and CDR2 FQGNSA. CDR3 size: 15 residues. V was clipped by 3 bases and J by 11 bases; unmatched bases: 13. DNA for the CDR3: TGTGCCAGCAGCTTCGGGGACAGGGAGGGAGAGGGGGCTTTCTTT. This codes for CASSFGDREGEGAFF.

The rearrangement joins TRBV2 to TRBJ2-5; 10 bases are shared with TRBD2. Trimming removed 8 bases from V and 2 bases from J; junction bases left unmatched: 5. Germline CDR1 is SNHLY and CDR2 is FYNNEI. The CDR3 contains 14 residues. The CDR3 here is CASRLLAGQETQYF. CDR3 DNA: TGTGCCAGCCGCCTACTAGCGGGGCAAGAGACCCAGTACTTC. The variable domain in full, with the rest retrieved from reference TRBV2 and TRBJ2-5, is EPEVTQTPSHQVTQMGQEVILRCVPISNHLYFYWYRQILGQKVEFLVSFYNNEISEKSEIFDDQFSVERPDGSNFTLKIRSTKLEDSAMYFCASRLLAGQETQYFGPGTRLLVL.

This clone turned up a few times. V gene TRBV5-8 combines with J gene TRBJ1-1; D perhaps matches TRBD1 (6 bases). Germline CDR1 is SGHTS and CDR2 is YDEGEE. The V end lost 4 bases, the J end lost 5 bases, and 12 bases lay between the germline ends. This CDR3 has 13 residues. The CDR3 loop reads CASSTGQWTEAFF. In DNA form, the CDR3 reads TGTGCCAGCAGCACGGGACAATGGACTGAAGCTTTCTTT.

The chain is built from TRBV7-2 and TRBJ2-3; D ambiguous. Germline V lookup: CDR1 SGHTA, CDR2 FQGNSA. Trimming shortened V by 7 bases and J by 1 base, and 12 bases separated the two germline ends. This CDR3 contains 14 residues. Here the CDR3 reads CASNPSRGTDTQYF. The CDR3 DNA reads TGTGCCAGCAACCCCTCCCGCGGCACAGATACGCAGTATTTT.

V usage is TRBV7-2 and J usage is TRBJ2-1; possibly TRBD1 for D (7 bases). Germline CDR1 SGHTA, CDR2 FQGNSA. The germline V and J ends were trimmed by 5 bases and 9 bases, with 17 bases remaining between them. The CDR3 totals 14 residues. The CDR3 spells CASSKPSRGAEQFF. The CDR3, as DNA: TGTGCCAGCAGCAAGCCCTCCAGGGGGGCTGAGCAGTTCTTC.

The chain recombines TRBV7-2 with TRBJ1-1, with a tentative D call TRBD1 (6 bases). CDR1 is SGHTA and CDR2 is FQGNSA in the germline V gene. The CDR3 totals 13 residues. V was shortened by 0 bases and J by 11 bases, with 13 bases between the two germline ends. This CDR3 is CASSLATGYEAFF. The CDR3 bases are TGTGCCAGCAGCTTAGCGACAGGATATGAGGCTTTCTTT. Full variable domain (remainder filled in from reference TRBV7-2 and TRBJ1-1): GAGVSQSPSNKVTEKGKDVELRCDPISGHTALYWYRQSLGQGLEFLIYFQGNSAPDKSGLPSDRFSAERTGGSVSTLTIQRTQQEDSAVYLCASSLATGYEAFFGQGTRLTVV.

The rearrangement uses TRBV9 and TRBJ2-7; 7 nucleotides line up with TRBD2. The trim removed 3 bases at V and 0 bases at J, leaving 3 bases unmatched. The CDR3 is 14 residues long. From germline, CDR1 is SGDLS and CDR2 YYNGEE. CDR3 DNA sequence: TGTGCCAGCAGCGCTAGCGGTAACTCCTACGAGCAGTACTTC. Its translation: CASSASGNSYEQYF.

This clone was counted only a few times. The chain has TRBV4-1 and TRBJ2-1, with TRBD1 matching 9 bases. Trimming cost V 4 bases and J 0 bases; bases outside gene matches: 7. The CDR3 length is 17 residues. The germline V gene encodes CDR1 MGHRA and CDR2 YSYEKL. Here the CDR3 DNA reads TGCGCCAGCAGCCCAGGACAGGGGACGAGCTCCTACAATGAGCAGTTCTTC. Translated, it gives CASSPGQGTSSYNEQFF.

The CDR3 DNA reads TGCGCCAGCAGCCAAGGGGCTAGCGTTGTTGGGGATACGCAGTATTTT. Residues: CASSQGASVVGDTQYF. V usage is TRBV4-1 and J usage is TRBJ2-3, with TRBD2 as a possible D gene (6 bases). CDR1 and CDR2 from the germline V gene are MGHRA and YSYEKL. The CDR3 runs to 16 residues. Trimming removed 1 base at V and 6 bases at J, with 17 bases between.

The gene calls are TRBV7-8 and TRBJ2-7; 14 positions agree with TRBD2. Germline assignment: CDR1 SGHVS and CDR2 FQNEAQ. The V segment lost 5 bases and the J segment 2 bases; nucleotides outside the gene matches: 5. The CDR3 loop spans 16 amino acids. This CDR3 reads CASSPQTSGRAYEQYF. CDR3 coding DNA: TGTGCCAGCAGCCCCCAGACTAGCGGGAGGGCCTACGAGCAGTACTTC.